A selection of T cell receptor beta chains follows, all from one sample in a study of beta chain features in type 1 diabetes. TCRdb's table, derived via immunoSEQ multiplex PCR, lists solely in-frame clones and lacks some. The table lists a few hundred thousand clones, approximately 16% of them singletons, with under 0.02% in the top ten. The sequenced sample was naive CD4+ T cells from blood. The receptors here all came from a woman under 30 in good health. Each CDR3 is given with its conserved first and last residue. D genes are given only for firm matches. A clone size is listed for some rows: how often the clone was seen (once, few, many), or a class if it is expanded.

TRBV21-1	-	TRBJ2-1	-	CASSLGTSGRNEQFF	TGTGCCAGCAGCCTCGGGACTAGCGGGAGAAATGAGCAGTTCTTC
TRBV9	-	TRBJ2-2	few	CASGGVNTGELFF	TGTGCCAGCGGTGGAGTTAACACCGGGGAGCTGTTTTTT
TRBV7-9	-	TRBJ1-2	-	CASSSMGGGYGYTF	TGTGCCAGCAGCTCCATGGGGGGAGGCTATGGCTACACCTTC
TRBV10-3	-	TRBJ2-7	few	CAISEARDNAYEQYF	TGTGCCATCAGTGAGGCTCGGGACAATGCCTACGAGCAGTACTTC
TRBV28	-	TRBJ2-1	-	CASLRVASRNEQFF	TGTGCCAGCCTCCGGGTGGCTAGTCGTAATGAGCAGTTCTTC
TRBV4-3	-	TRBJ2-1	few	CASSQDGTGRGRQFF	TGCGCCAGCAGCCAAGATGGAACAGGGAGAGGACGACAGTTCTTC
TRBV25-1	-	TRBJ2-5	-	CASSETTVYQETQYF	TGTGCCAGCAGTGAAACGACAGTGTACCAAGAGACCCAGTACTTC
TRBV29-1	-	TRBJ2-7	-	CSVRGGGGYEQYF	TGCAGCGTGCGTGGGGGCGGGGGCTACGAGCAGTACTTC
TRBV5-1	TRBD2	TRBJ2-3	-	CASSSRTSGRTDTQYF	TGCGCCAGCAGCTCCAGGACTAGCGGGAGAACAGATACGCAGTATTTT
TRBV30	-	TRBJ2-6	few	CAWSRVRSGANVLTF	TGTGCCTGGAGTCGGGTCCGCTCTGGGGCCAACGTCCTGACTTTC
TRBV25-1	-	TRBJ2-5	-	CASSEYRRNFQETQYF	TGTGCCAGCAGTGAATATAGGAGAAACTTCCAAGAGACCCAGTACTTC
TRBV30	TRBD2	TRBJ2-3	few	CASGGRADTQYF	TGTGCCTCGGGAGGAAGGGCGGATACGCAGTATTTT
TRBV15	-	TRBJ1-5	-	CATSRDKGGHQPQHF	TGTGCCACCAGCAGAGATAAGGGAGGTCATCAGCCCCAGCATTTT
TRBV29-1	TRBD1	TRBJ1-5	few	CSVRVTGGGQPQHF	TGCAGCGTCCGGGTGACAGGGGGCGGGCAGCCCCAGCATTTT
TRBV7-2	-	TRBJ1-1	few	CASSLRILNTEAFF	TGTGCCAGCAGCTTGAGGATCTTGAACACTGAAGCTTTCTTT
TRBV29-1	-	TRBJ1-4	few	CSTTRGDKLFF	TGCAGCACCACCAGGGGTGACAAACTGTTTTTT
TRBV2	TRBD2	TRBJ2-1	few	CASRDPPGLGSYEQFF	TGTGCCAGCAGGGATCCACCGGGACTAGGGTCCTATGAGCAGTTCTTC
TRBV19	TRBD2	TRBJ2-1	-	CASSGGLGAGLVSSYNEQFF	TGTGCCAGTAGTGGGGGGTTGGGAGCGGGATTAGTAAGCTCCTACAATGAGCAGTTCTTC
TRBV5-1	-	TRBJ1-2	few	CASSYDRHGYTF	TGCGCCAGCAGCTACGACAGGCACGGCTACACCTTC
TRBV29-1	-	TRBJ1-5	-	CSVVTQADQPQHF	TGCAGCGTTGTGACCCAGGCCGATCAGCCCCAGCATTTT
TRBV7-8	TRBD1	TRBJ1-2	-	CASSEGTDRGYTF	TGTGCCAGCAGCGAGGGGACAGATCGAGGCTACACCTTC
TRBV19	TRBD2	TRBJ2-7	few	CASSIRLAEALSTYEQYF	TGTGCCAGTAGTATAAGACTAGCGGAGGCCCTGTCGACTTACGAGCAGTACTTC
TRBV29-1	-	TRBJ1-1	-	CSVGATWSGFLTEAFF	TGCAGCGTTGGGGCCACCTGGTCAGGCTTCCTGACTGAAGCTTTCTTT
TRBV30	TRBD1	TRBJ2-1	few	CAWSVRSGGYNEQFF	TGTGCCTGGAGTGTACGGTCAGGGGGCTACAATGAGCAGTTCTTC
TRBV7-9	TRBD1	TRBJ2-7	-	CASSGRPGQSYEQYF	TGTGCCAGCAGCGGCCGCCCGGGACAGTCCTACGAGCAGTACTTC
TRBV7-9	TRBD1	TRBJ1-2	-	CASSWDRTNYGYTF	TGTGCCAGCAGCTGGGACAGAACTAACTATGGCTACACCTTC
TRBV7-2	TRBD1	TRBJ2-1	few	CASSLRGREQFF	TGTGCCAGCAGCTTGAGGGGGCGAGAGCAGTTCTTC